One sample yielded the 17 T cell receptor beta chains listed below, sequenced in a study of T cells in localized non-small cell lung cancer. Assay used: immunoSEQ multiplex PCR; TCRdb lists only in-frame clones, some missing. The sample contains approximately 83,000 clones, under 95% of which appear only once. The source was PBMCs, collected before any cancer treatment. The receptor source for this set is a woman aged 35-75 years with stage II squamous cell lung carcinoma.

The chain carries TRBV6-5 and TRBJ1-1, with TRBD1 as a possible D gene (5 bases). V was pared by 7 bases and J by 8 bases, with 17 bases between. This CDR3 is 13 amino acids long. The germline V gene encodes CDR1 MNHEY and CDR2 SVGAGI. For the CDR3, the DNA is TGTGCCAGCACCCAGACAGCCAGTGGCGAAGCTTTCTTT. It yields the protein CASTQTASGEAFF.

This chain uses TRBV14 with TRBJ1-2; D unresolved. Germline assignment: CDR1 SGHDN and CDR2 FVKESK. This CDR3 spans 13 amino acids. V was shortened by 3 bases and J by 4 bases, with 9 bases between the two germline ends. The chain's CDR3 is CASSQSFFYGYTF. CDR3 bases: TGTGCCAGCAGCCAGAGTTTCTTCTATGGCTACACCTTC.

In its sample, this clone was seen a few times. The chain couples TRBV29-1 to TRBJ1-2; TRBD1 matches 7 bases. V shed 5 bases and J 3 bases; nucleotides not matched to a gene: 6. CDR1 and CDR2 from the germline V gene are SQVTM and ANQGSEA. The CDR3 covers 13 residues. CDR3 sequence: CSVPRQGDYGYTF. DNA for the CDR3: TGCAGCGTTCCACGACAGGGAGACTATGGCTACACCTTC.

The sample holds one count of this clone. The rearrangement uses TRBV5-1 and TRBJ2-1; tentatively, D is TRBD1 (6 bases). Germline V gene lookup returns CDR1 SGHRS and CDR2 YFSETQ. V lost 4 bases and J 5 bases, leaving 19 bases between the germline ends. CDR3 length: 16 residues. The DNA of the CDR3 is TGCGCCAGCAGCCCCCGACAGGTTGGGTCCCACAATGAGCAGTTCTTC. It is translated as CASSPRQVGSHNEQFF.

This clone was observed a handful of times. The V and J genes are TRBV2 and TRBJ1-1, with no clear D. This CDR3 contains 12 residues. V was clipped by 6 bases and J by 10 bases, with 15 bases between them. CDR1 is SNHLY, CDR2 FYNNEI, per germline. CDR3 DNA sequence: TGTGCCAGCAGGGACCTCAGGCTCGGAGCTTTCTTT. It is translated as CASRDLRLGAFF.

The rearrangement joins TRBV5-6 to TRBJ2-1; 8 positions match TRBD2. V lost 0 bases to trimming and J lost 9 bases; unmatched junction nucleotides: 14. The CDR3 sequence is 17 residues long. Germline V lookup: CDR1 SGHDT, CDR2 YYEEEE. The chain's CDR3 is CASSLGNTGGQSIEQFF. The CDR3 DNA follows: TGTGCCAGCAGCTTGGGTAATACGGGAGGGCAGAGTATTGAGCAGTTCTTC.

V and J are TRBV7-2 and TRBJ2-7; D may be TRBD1 (6 bases). The ends were cut back, 0 bases at V and 2 bases at J, with 11 bases in the middle. The CDR3 is made up of 15 amino acids. Germline loops: CDR1 SGHTA, CDR2 FQGNSA. In DNA, the CDR3 is TGTGCCAGCAGCTTAGCTGGCAGGGGACCCTACGAGCAGTACTTC. It yields the protein CASSLAGRGPYEQYF.

The chain has TRBV19 and TRBJ1-4; 7 bases match TRBD1. V trimming: 3 bases; J trimming: 6 bases; junction bases outside the gene matches: 10. CDR3 size: 16 residues. In germline, CDR1 is LNHDA, CDR2 SQIVND (reference sequence). This chain's CDR3 is CASSMGTGQRYEKLFF. CDR3 DNA: TGTGCCAGTAGTATGGGAACGGGACAGCGCTATGAAAAACTGTTTTTT.

J is TRBJ1-3 and V is TRBV20-1; possibly TRBD1 for D (5 bases). The germline V and J ends were trimmed by 5 bases and 15 bases, with 17 bases remaining between them. The CDR3 covers 11 residues. Germline V lookup: CDR1 DFQATT, CDR2 SNEGSKA (reference sequence). The CDR3 DNA is TGCAGTGCTTCGCTCCCGGGGGTGGAATATTTT. The encoded protein is CSASLPGVEYF.

CDR3 in DNA: TGCGCCAGCAGCTCCTTGGTGGGGAGGGTAACTGGGGCCAACGTCCTGACTTTC. Amino acids: CASSSLVGRVTGANVLTF. The rearrangement uses TRBV5-1 and TRBJ2-6, with 7 nucleotides matching TRBD2. Germline V gene lookup returns CDR1 SGHRS and CDR2 YFSETQ. J was trimmed by 2 bases and V by 3 bases; bases with no gene match: 11. The CDR3 loop spans 18 amino acids. The full variable domain, rest sourced from reference TRBV5-1 and TRBJ2-6, is KAGVTQTPRYLIKTRGQQVTLSCSPISGHRSVSWYQQTPGQGLQFLFEYFSETQRNKGNFPGRFSGRQFSNSRSEMNVSTLELGDSALYLCASSSLVGRVTGANVLTFGAGSRLTVL.

The chain joins TRBV6-1 to TRBJ1-5; D call uncertain. CDR3 length: 12 amino acids. Germline-derived CDR1 and CDR2 are MNHNS and SASEGT. V was pared by 7 bases and J by 7 bases, with 11 bases between. In nucleotides, the CDR3 is TGTGCCAGCACTAATCCTCTCCAGCCCCAGCATTTT. It yields the protein CASTNPLQPQHF.

The V call is TRBV2, the J call TRBJ2-3; 12 bases are shared with TRBD2. The CDR3 loop spans 17 amino acids. Trimming took 8 bases from V and 2 from J; bases not matched to a gene: 11. Looked up from germline, CDR1 is SNHLY and CDR2 is FYNNEI. The CDR3 here is CASLLAGGLGDTDTQYF. CDR3 bases: TGTGCCAGCCTACTAGCGGGAGGTTTAGGGGACACAGATACGCAGTATTTT.

This chain uses TRBV30 with TRBJ1-1; D remains ambiguous. Between the trimmed V and J ends, which lost 5 bases and 5 bases, there was a span of 12 bases. This CDR3 is built from 12 residues. The germline CDR1 and CDR2 sequences are GTSNPN and SVGIG (reference sequence). The CDR3 loop reads CAWEVRGTEAFF. For the CDR3, the DNA is TGTGCCTGGGAGGTCCGTGGGACTGAAGCTTTCTTT.

The genes are TRBV5-6 and TRBJ2-3, with 12 positions matching TRBD2. Germline V gene sequence: CDR1 SGHDT, CDR2 YYEEEE. The CDR3 consists of 16 residues. J gave up 5 bases and V 2 bases, and 6 bases lay outside the gene matches. CDR3 sequence (DNA): TGTGCCAGCAGCTTAAGTTGGGGACTAGCGGGAGATACGCAGTATTTT. It translates to CASSLSWGLAGDTQYF.

J is TRBJ2-1 and V is TRBV5-1; 13 bases line up with TRBD2. The CDR3 is 15 residues long. The germline CDR1 and CDR2 sequences are SGHRS and YFSETQ. Trimming cost V 5 bases and J 7 bases; bases outside gene matches: 6. CDR3 residues: CASRLGLAGVNEQFF. CDR3 sequence (DNA): TGCGCCAGCAGGTTAGGACTAGCGGGGGTTAATGAGCAGTTCTTC.

The V gene is TRBV5-1, the J gene TRBJ2-7, with D uncertain. Per the germline V gene, CDR1 is SGHRS and CDR2 is YFSETQ. The CDR3 runs to 15 residues. V shed 0 bases and J shed 2 bases, with 12 bases lying between them. The CDR3 loop reads CASSLGGLSPYEQYF. The CDR3 DNA reads as TGCGCCAGCAGCTTGGGTGGCTTAAGCCCCTACGAGCAGTACTTC.

The rearrangement links TRBV28 to TRBJ1-6, with TRBD1 matching over 7 bases. The CDR3 extends over 15 amino acids. V shed 5 bases, J shed 7 bases, and the junction held 8 bases outside the gene matches. CDR1 MDHEN and CDR2 SYDVKM come from the germline V gene. CDR3 coding DNA: TGTGCCAGCAGTACGCACAGGGGAGGCAATTCACCCCTCCACTTT. Its protein product is CASSTHRGGNSPLHF.